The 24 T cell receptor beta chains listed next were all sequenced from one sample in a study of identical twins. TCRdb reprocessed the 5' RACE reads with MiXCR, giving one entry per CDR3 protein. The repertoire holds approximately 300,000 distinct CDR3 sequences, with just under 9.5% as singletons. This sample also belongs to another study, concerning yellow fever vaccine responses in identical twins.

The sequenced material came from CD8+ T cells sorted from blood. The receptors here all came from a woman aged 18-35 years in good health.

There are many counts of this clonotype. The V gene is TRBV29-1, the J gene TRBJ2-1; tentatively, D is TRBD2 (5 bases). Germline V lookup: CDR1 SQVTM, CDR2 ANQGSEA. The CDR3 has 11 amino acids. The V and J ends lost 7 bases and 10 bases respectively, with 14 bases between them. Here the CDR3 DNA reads TGCAGCGCCAAAGGGTTAGCGGAGCAGTTCTTC. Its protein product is CSAKGLAEQFF.

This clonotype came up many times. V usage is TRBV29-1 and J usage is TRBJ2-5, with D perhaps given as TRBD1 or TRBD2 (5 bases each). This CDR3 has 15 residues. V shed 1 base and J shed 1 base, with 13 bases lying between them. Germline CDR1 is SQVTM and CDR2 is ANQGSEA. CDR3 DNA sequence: TGCAGCGTTGAAGGGGGGAGCCAGTTCCAAGAGACCCAGTACTTC. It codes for CSVEGGSQFQETQYF.

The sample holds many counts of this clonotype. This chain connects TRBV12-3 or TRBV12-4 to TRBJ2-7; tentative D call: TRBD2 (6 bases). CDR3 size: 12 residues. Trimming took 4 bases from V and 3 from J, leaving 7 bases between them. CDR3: CASSSGLYEQYF. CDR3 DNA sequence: TGTGCCAGCAGTTCGGGACTCTACGAGCAGTACTTC.

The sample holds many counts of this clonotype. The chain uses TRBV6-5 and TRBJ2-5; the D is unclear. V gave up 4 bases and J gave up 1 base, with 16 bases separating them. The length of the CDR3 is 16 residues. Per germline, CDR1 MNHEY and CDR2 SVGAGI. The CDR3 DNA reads TGTGCCAGCAGTTGGAAAGAAGGGATAGGCCAAGAGACCCAGTACTTC. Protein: CASSWKEGIGQETQYF.

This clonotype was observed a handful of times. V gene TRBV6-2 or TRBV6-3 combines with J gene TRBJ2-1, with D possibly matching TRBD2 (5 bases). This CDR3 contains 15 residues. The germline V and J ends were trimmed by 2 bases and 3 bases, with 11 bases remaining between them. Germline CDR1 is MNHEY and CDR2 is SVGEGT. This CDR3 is CASSYDPGLYNEQFF. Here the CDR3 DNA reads TGTGCCAGCAGTTACGATCCAGGACTCTACAATGAGCAGTTCTTC.

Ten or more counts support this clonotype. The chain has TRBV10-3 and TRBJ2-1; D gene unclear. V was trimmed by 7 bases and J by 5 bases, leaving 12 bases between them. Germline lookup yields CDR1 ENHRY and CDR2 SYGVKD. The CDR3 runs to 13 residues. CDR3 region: CAITTAGDNEQFF. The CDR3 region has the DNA TGTGCCATCACTACGGCCGGAGACAATGAGCAGTTCTTC.

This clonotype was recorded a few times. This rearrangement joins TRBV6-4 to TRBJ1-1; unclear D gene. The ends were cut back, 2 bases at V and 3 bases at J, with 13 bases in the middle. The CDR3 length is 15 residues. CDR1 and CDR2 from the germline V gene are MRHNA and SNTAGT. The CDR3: CASSDLGIGYTEAFF. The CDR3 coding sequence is TGTGCCAGCAGTGACCTCGGGATAGGGTACACTGAAGCTTTCTTT.

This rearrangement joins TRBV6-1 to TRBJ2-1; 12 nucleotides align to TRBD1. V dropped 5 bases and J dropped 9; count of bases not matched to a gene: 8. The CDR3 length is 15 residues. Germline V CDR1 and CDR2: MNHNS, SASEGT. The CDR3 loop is CASSNPGQGAGEQFF. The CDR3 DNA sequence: TGTGCCAGCAGTAATCCGGGACAGGGGGCTGGTGAGCAGTTCTTC.

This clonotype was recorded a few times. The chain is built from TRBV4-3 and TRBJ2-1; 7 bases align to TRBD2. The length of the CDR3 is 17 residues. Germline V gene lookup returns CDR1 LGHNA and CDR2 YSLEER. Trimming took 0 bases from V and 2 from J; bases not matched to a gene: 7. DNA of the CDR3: TGCGCCAGCAGCCAAGATAGGGCTAGCGGAGCCTACAATGAGCAGTTCTTC. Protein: CASSQDRASGAYNEQFF.

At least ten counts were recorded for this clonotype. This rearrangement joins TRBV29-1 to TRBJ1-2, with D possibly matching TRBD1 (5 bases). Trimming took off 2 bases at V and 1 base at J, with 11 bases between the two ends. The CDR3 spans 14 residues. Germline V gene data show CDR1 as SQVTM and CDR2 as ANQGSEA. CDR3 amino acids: CSVEPGPINYGYTF. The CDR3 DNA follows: TGCAGCGTTGAACCGGGACCGATTAACTATGGCTACACCTTC.

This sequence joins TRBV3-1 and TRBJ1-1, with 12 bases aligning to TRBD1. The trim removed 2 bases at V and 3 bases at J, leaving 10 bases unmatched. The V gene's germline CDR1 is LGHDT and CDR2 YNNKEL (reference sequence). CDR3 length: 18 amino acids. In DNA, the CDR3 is TGTGCCAGCAGCCAATACGGGACAGGGGGCGAAATGGACACTGAAGCTTTCTTT. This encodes CASSQYGTGGEMDTEAFF.

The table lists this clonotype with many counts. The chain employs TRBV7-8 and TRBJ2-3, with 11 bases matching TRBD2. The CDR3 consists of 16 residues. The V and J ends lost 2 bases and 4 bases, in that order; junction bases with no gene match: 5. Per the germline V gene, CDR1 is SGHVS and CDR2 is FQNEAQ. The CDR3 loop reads CASSLRLAGLPDTQYF. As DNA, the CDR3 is TGTGCCAGCAGCTTACGACTAGCGGGACTCCCAGATACGCAGTATTTT.

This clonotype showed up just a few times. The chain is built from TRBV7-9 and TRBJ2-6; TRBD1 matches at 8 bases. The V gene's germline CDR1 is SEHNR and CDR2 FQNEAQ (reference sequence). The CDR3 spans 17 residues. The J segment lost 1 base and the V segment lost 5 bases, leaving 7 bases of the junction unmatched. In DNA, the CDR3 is TGTGCCAGCAGCCTGGCCAGGGGGCAATCTGGGGCCAACGTCCTGACTTTC. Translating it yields CASSLARGQSGANVLTF. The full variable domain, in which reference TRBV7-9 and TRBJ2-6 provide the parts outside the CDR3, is DTGVSQNPRHKITKRGQNVTFRCDPISEHNRLYWYRQTLGQGPEFLTYFQNEAQLEKSRLLSDRFSAERPKGSFSTLEIQRTEQGDSAMYLCASSLARGQSGANVLTFGAGSRLTVL.

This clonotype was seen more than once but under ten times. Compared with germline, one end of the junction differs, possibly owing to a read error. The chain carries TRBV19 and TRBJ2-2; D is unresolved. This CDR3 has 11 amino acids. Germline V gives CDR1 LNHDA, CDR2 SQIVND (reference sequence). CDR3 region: CASSTTGELFF. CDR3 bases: TGTGCCAGCAGTACCACCGGGGAGCTGTTTTTT.

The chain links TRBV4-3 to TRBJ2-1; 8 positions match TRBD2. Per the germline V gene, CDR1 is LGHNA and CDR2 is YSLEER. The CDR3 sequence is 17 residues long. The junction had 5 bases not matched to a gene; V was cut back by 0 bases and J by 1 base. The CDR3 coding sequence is TGCGCCAGCAGCCAAGATGGCCCTAGCGGGTCCTACAATGAGCAGTTCTTC. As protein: CASSQDGPSGSYNEQFF.

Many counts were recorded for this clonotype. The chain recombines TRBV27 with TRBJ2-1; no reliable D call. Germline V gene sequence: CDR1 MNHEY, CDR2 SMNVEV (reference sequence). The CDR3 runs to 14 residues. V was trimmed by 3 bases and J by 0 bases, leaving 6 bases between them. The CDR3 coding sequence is TGTGCCAGCAGTTTCTCCGGCTCCTACAATGAGCAGTTCTTC. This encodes CASSFSGSYNEQFF.

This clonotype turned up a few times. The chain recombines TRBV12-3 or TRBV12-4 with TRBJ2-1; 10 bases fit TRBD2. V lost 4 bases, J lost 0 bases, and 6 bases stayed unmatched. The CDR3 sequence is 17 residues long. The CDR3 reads CASSSASGGPSYNEQFF. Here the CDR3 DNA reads TGTGCCAGCAGTTCGGCTAGCGGGGGCCCCTCCTACAATGAGCAGTTCTTC.

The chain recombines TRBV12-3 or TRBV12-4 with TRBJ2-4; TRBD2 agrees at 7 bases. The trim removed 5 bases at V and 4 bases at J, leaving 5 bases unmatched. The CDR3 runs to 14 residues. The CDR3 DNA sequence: TGTGCCAGCAGTCTGGAGGGAGGGAAAAACATTCAGTACTTC. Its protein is CASSLEGGKNIQYF.

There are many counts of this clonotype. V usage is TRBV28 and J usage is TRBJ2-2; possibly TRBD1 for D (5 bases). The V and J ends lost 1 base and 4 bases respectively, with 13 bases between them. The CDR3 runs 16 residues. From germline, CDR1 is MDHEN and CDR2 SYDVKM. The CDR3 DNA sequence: TGTGCCAGCAGTTTATTTCTCGCTCAGGGCACCGGGGAGCTGTTTTTT. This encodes CASSLFLAQGTGELFF.

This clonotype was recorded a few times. Here the CDR3 reads CSARTGGTYEQYF. The CDR3 DNA reads TGCAGCGCAAGGACAGGGGGAACCTACGAGCAGTACTTC. This sequence joins TRBV29-1 and TRBJ2-7; 10 bases are a match to TRBD1. Losses at the gene ends were 7 bases for V and 2 bases for J; bases not matched to a gene: 5. The CDR3 loop spans 13 amino acids. The germline V gene has CDR1 SQVTM and CDR2 ANQGSEA.

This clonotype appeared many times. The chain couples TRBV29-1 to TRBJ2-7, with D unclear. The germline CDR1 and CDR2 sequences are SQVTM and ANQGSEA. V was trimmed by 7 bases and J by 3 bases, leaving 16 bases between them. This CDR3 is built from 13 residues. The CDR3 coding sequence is TGCAGCGCCGGGCAGCGTCTGGACTACGAGCAGTACTTC. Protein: CSAGQRLDYEQYF.

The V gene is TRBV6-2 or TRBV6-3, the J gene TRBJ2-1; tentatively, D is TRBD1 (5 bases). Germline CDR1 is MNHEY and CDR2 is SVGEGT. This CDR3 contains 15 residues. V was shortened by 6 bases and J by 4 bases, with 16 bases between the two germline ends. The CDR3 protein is CASRNGALPYNEQFF. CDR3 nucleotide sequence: TGTGCCAGCAGAAATGGGGCACTACCTTACAATGAGCAGTTCTTC.

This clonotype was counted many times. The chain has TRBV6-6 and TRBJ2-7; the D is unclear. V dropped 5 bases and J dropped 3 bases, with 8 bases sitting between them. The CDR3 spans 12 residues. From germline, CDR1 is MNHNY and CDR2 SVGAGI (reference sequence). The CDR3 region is CASSPLDYEQYF. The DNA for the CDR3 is TGTGCCAGCAGTCCCTTAGACTACGAGCAGTACTTC.

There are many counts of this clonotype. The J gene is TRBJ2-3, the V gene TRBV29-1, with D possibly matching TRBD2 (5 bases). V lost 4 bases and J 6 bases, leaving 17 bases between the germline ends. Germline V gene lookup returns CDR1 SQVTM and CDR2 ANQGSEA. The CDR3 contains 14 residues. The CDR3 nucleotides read TGCAGCGTTGTAGAACTAGAGGGATTGGATACGCAGTATTTT. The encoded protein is CSVVELEGLDTQYF.